These 22 T cell receptor beta chains came from one sample sequenced in a study of T cell clones after liver transplantation. Profiled with immunoSEQ multiplex PCR; TCRdb holds only in-frame clones, not every one. The repertoire holds approximately 65,000 clones, with 80% to 95% as singletons. Sequenced material: CD4+ T cells from blood, taken nearly 26 months after liver transplant. All receptors derive from a human patient who received a liver transplant. Some T cells may possibly be graft donor cells.

The chain is built from TRBV19 and TRBJ1-3, with unresolved D. The germline CDR1 and CDR2 sequences are LNHDA and SQIVND (reference sequence). V lost 5 bases and J lost 0, with 8 bases in between. The CDR3 contains 14 residues. CDR3 bases: TGTGCCAGTAGTTTACGGTCCTCTGGAAACACCATATATTTT. It is translated as CASSLRSSGNTIYF.

The V call is TRBV12-5, the J call TRBJ2-5, with D possibly being TRBD1 or TRBD2 (5 bases each). The length of the CDR3 is 15 residues. CDR1 is LGHNT and CDR2 is FRNRAP in the germline V gene. With 3 bases removed from V and 5 bases from J, the gap between germline ends came to 16 bases. CDR3 DNA: TGTGCTAGTGGTTTCCAGGGCCCGGGCGGGGAGACCCAGTACTTC. This encodes CASGFQGPGGETQYF.

The chain carries TRBV4-3 and TRBJ2-3; no firm D call. The CDR3 loop spans 15 amino acids. The germline gives CDR1 LGHNA, CDR2 YSLEER. Trimming removed 0 bases from V and 5 bases from J, with 12 bases in between. CDR3 sequence reads: CASSQDSIPGDTQYF. Written as DNA, the CDR3 is TGCGCCAGCAGCCAAGATTCCATCCCTGGAGATACGCAGTATTTT.

This chain joins TRBV18 and TRBJ2-3; 13 bases map to TRBD2. There are 15 residues in the CDR3. V was clipped by 2 bases and J by 4 bases; unmatched bases: 0. The V gene's germline CDR1 is KGHSH and CDR2 LQKENI. CDR3: CASSPGTSGADTQYF. CDR3 DNA sequence: TGTGCCAGCTCACCAGGGACTAGCGGGGCAGATACGCAGTATTTT.

The V gene is TRBV29-1, the J gene TRBJ2-7, with D tentatively TRBD1 (7 bases). The ends were cut back, 2 bases at V and 6 bases at J, with 17 bases in the middle. The germline V gene encodes CDR1 SQVTM and CDR2 ANQGSEA. The CDR3 contains 14 residues. CDR3 DNA sequence: TGCAGCGTTGAACTAGGGACAGTCGGGGGCGAGCAGTACTTC. Translating it yields CSVELGTVGGEQYF.

The V call is TRBV6-1, the J call TRBJ1-1; tentative D call: TRBD1 (5 bases). The germline V gene encodes CDR1 MNHNS and CDR2 SASEGT. The CDR3 loop spans 11 amino acids. Trimming pared 9 bases from V and 6 bases from J, leaving 11 bases between. The CDR3 DNA follows: TGTGCCAGTCAGGGAGGCGCTGAAGCTTTCTTT. It is translated as CASQGGAEAFF.

This clone has just one count. This chain connects TRBV2 to TRBJ2-7, with 8 bases that match TRBD2. The CDR3 runs to 15 residues. CDR1 and CDR2 (germline): SNHLY, FYNNEI. Unmatched junction bases numbered 9, after V lost 7 bases and J lost 1 base. The CDR3 DNA is TGTGCCAGCACTACTAGCGGCATCGGGTCCTACGAGCAGTACTTC. Amino acids: CASTTSGIGSYEQYF.

This chain links TRBV4-1 with TRBJ2-7, with 16 positions matching TRBD2. CDR1 MGHRA and CDR2 YSYEKL come from the germline V gene. The CDR3 runs to 20 residues. The junction had 8 bases not matched to a gene; V was cut back by 0 bases and J by 0 bases. The CDR3 DNA sequence: TGCGCCAGCAGCCAAGATGAGACGGGACTAGCGGGAGGGTTCTCCTACGAGCAGTACTTC. As protein: CASSQDETGLAGGFSYEQYF.

This sequence joins TRBV30 and TRBJ2-3; 11 bases map to TRBD2. CDR3 length: 17 residues. With 3 bases clipped from V and 2 bases from J, the junction kept 10 bases outside the gene matches. Germline CDR1 GTSNPN, CDR2 SVGIG (reference sequence). CDR3 nucleotide sequence: TGTGCCTGGAGCTCGGACGTGACTAGCGGGGTCACAGATACGCAGTATTTT. Translating gives CAWSSDVTSGVTDTQYF.

The chain carries TRBV2 and TRBJ1-2; D remains unclear. The CDR3 is 11 amino acids. V dropped 6 bases and J dropped 6 bases, with 8 bases sitting between them. Looked up from germline, CDR1 is SNHLY and CDR2 is FYNNEI. The DNA for the CDR3 is TGTGCCAGCAGAGGATTAAATGGCTACACCTTC. It encodes CASRGLNGYTF.

V usage is TRBV19 and J usage is TRBJ2-1; 9 positions match TRBD2. The CDR3 covers 19 residues. V lost 5 bases, J lost 1 base, and 15 bases stayed unmatched. Germline-derived CDR1 and CDR2 are LNHDA and SQIVND (reference sequence). CDR3 sequence reads: CASSHGTSRLPGSYNEQFF. CDR3 bases: TGTGCCAGTAGTCACGGGACTAGCCGCCTCCCAGGGTCCTACAATGAGCAGTTCTTC.

V gene TRBV11-2 combines with J gene TRBJ1-5, with D perhaps matching TRBD1 (6 bases). Trimming took off 4 bases at V and 5 bases at J, with 18 bases between the two ends. CDR1 and CDR2 from the germline V gene are SGHAT and FQNNGV. The CDR3 has 16 residues. CDR3: CASSYRRGGSHQPQHF. The CDR3 DNA reads TGTGCCAGCAGCTACCGAAGAGGGGGGTCCCATCAGCCCCAGCATTTT.

This chain uses TRBV6-5 with TRBJ2-7; 8 nucleotides line up with TRBD2. V lost 0 bases to trimming and J lost 3 bases; unmatched junction nucleotides: 4. CDR3 size: 15 residues. Germline assignment: CDR1 MNHEY and CDR2 SVGAGI. The CDR3 loop reads CASSYSELAVYEQYF. The CDR3 bases are TGTGCCAGCAGTTACTCGGAACTAGCGGTCTACGAGCAGTACTTC.

The rearrangement uses TRBV7-3 and TRBJ2-3; D might be TRBD2 (5 bases). The V gene's germline CDR1 is SGHTA and CDR2 FQGTGA. The CDR3 has 14 amino acids. V was trimmed by 5 bases and J by 3 bases, leaving 12 bases between them. The CDR3 DNA is TGTGCCAGCAGCCCCCGGCTAGCTACAGATACGCAGTATTTT. This codes for CASSPRLATDTQYF.

The chain employs TRBV4-3 and TRBJ2-1; D gene unclear. The germline CDR1 and CDR2 sequences are LGHNA and YSLEER. Between the trimmed V and J ends, which lost 1 base and 9 bases, there was a span of 4 bases. This CDR3 comprises 11 residues. The CDR3 DNA reads as TGCGCCAGCAGCCAAGGGGCTGAGCAGTTCTTC. This encodes CASSQGAEQFF.

This rearrangement joins TRBV4-3 to TRBJ2-3, with 8 bases fitting TRBD1. The CDR3 totals 16 residues. In germline, CDR1 is LGHNA, CDR2 YSLEER. The ends lost 0 bases at V and 6 bases at J; junction bases unmatched: 8. DNA for the CDR3: TGCGCCAGCAGCCAAGAATTAGGGACAGGTCGGGATACGCAGTATTTT. This translates into CASSQELGTGRDTQYF.

The V gene is TRBV6-5, the J gene TRBJ2-3, with D possibly being TRBD2 (5 bases). This CDR3 comprises 15 residues. Germline V CDR1 and CDR2: MNHEY, SVGAGI. Trimming removed 2 bases from V and 4 bases from J, with 13 bases in between. In DNA, the CDR3 is TGTGCCAGCAGTTACACGCCAACTAGAGCAGATACGCAGTATTTT. Its translation is CASSYTPTRADTQYF.

The chain combines TRBV30 with TRBJ1-1; 7 bases align to TRBD1. The CDR3 runs to 13 residues. The trim removed 4 bases at V and 0 bases at J, leaving 2 bases unmatched. Germline-derived CDR1 and CDR2 are GTSNPN and SVGIG (reference sequence). CDR3 loop: CAWNGQVNTEAFF. In DNA form, the CDR3 reads TGTGCCTGGAATGGACAGGTGAACACTGAAGCTTTCTTT.

This clone was recorded a few times. This chain links TRBV5-6 with TRBJ1-3, with D maybe TRBD1 (5 bases). The CDR3 totals 15 residues. Looked up from germline, CDR1 is SGHDT and CDR2 is YYEEEE. V lost 4 bases to trimming and J lost 0 bases, with 11 bases between them. The CDR3 DNA reads as TGTGCCAGCAGCGGGACGGATACCTCTGGAAACACCATATATTTT. Amino acids: CASSGTDTSGNTIYF.

The DNA of the CDR3 is TGTGCCAGCAGCGTAGAACCGGGACAGGGAACGGATGGCTACACCTTC. It encodes CASSVEPGQGTDGYTF. J is TRBJ1-2 and V is TRBV9; 9 bases are shared with TRBD1. Germline trimming cut 0 bases from V and 6 bases from J; bases unmatched to any gene: 9. The CDR3 is made up of 16 amino acids. The V gene's germline CDR1 is SGDLS and CDR2 YYNGEE.

The chain couples TRBV7-3 to TRBJ1-6, with unresolved D. In germline, CDR1 is SGHTA, CDR2 FQGTGA. This CDR3 comprises 15 residues. Trimming cost V 6 bases and J 5 bases, with 14 bases left between them. The CDR3, as DNA: TGTGCCAGCAGTCCCGGTACACGGAATAATTCACCCCTCCACTTT. This translates into CASSPGTRNNSPLHF.

The chain employs TRBV7-8 and TRBJ1-5; perhaps TRBD1 as D (5 bases). Germline V gene data show CDR1 as SGHVS and CDR2 as FQNEAQ. Deletions cut 11 bases from V and 7 bases from J, with 21 bases between. There are 14 residues in the CDR3. The CDR3 nucleotides are TGTGCCGCAAGTAGGGACCGGGTAAACCAGCCCCAGCATTTT. Its protein is CAASRDRVNQPQHF. The entire variable domain, with the rest obtained from reference TRBV7-8 and TRBJ1-5, is as follows: GAGVSQSPRYKVAKRGQDVALRCDPISGHVSLFWYQQALGQGPEFLTYFQNEAQLDKSGLPSDRFFAERPEGSVSTLKIQRTQQEDSAVYLCAASRDRVNQPQHFGDGTRLSIL.